This T cell receptor beta chain was captured in a study of blood T cells in healthy people across ages. Next came a second PCR, run for about 6 to 12 cycles, which used a sample-barcoded 5' primer along with a J-beta primer mix. TCRdb processed the 5' RACE reads anew with MiXCR; each CDR3 protein has one entry. The repertoire has more than 500,000 distinct CDR3 sequences, approximately 25% of them found once; the top ten carry around 18%. The CDR3 is made up of 14 amino acids. V was shortened by 8 bases and J by 7 bases, with 20 bases between the two germline ends. Germline V CDR1 and CDR2: DFQATT, SNEGSKA (reference sequence).

Sequencing was carried out using blood. The J gene is TRBJ1-4, the V gene TRBV20-1; maybe TRBD1 (6 bases). This receptor was obtained from a woman in her seventies in good health. The CDR3 bases are TGCAGTACTACCCACGGGGGGCTGGCTGAAAAACTGTTTTTT. This sequence encodes CSTTHGGLAEKLFF.